The sequence of this T cell receptor beta chain was determined in a study of siplizumab effects on memory and regulatory T cells. Remarks on this clone: Its antigen remains unidentified.

The CDR3 loop spans 13 amino acids. J lost 3 bases, V lost 7 bases, and 6 bases had no gene match. Germline V gene lookup returns CDR1 SQVTM and CDR2 ANQGSEA. General study points: Naive T cells looked more diverse than memory cells, and they looked like major contributors to the alloresponse.

The method was immunoSEQ multiplex PCR; TCRdb's version includes in-frame clones alone and lacks a portion of them. The sample shows 120,000 or so clones, about nine tenths of them seen only once. The source of this sequence is a human donor in good health. The material sequenced was CD4+ T cells sorted from blood. This rearrangement joins TRBV29-1 to TRBJ2-7, with 10 bases aligning to TRBD2. The CDR3 sequence: CSAAGTSVYEQYF. CDR3 sequence (DNA): TGCAGCGCTGCCGGGACTAGCGTCTACGAGCAGTACTTC.